The 26 T cell receptor beta chains presented below share a single source sample, sequenced in a study of Tregs in tolerant kidney transplant recipients. The table came from immunoSEQ multiplex PCR; TCRdb's copy has only in-frame clones and leaves some out. The sample table sets out around 48,000 clones. The specimen was CD4+ T cells from blood, collected before the transplant. The receptors come from a human donor who received a combined kidney and bone marrow transplant.

About this clone: The read terminates 3 residues before the CDR3 end, so the remaining end is supplied by the germline J gene. The chain has TRBV20-1 and TRBJ2-4; 9 bases agree with TRBD2. Germline V CDR1 and CDR2: DFQATT, SNEGSKA (reference sequence). J was trimmed by 0 bases and V by 0 bases; bases with no gene match: 9. The CDR3 extends over 18 amino acids. This CDR3 reads CSARDAGGETIAKNIQYF. The sequenced part of the CDR3 DNA is TGCAGTGCTAGAGATGCGGGGGGGGAGACCATAGCCAAAAACATT.

CDR3: CASSLIPEGEQFF. The sequenced part of the CDR3 DNA is TGTGCCAGCAGCTTAATTCCCGAGGGTGAG. This chain joins TRBV7-3 and TRBJ2-1, with D perhaps matching TRBD2 (5 bases). Read coverage stops 3 residues before the CDR3 terminus; the germline J gene supplies the remainder. CDR1 and CDR2 from the germline V gene are SGHTA and FQGTGA. Trimming removed 1 base from V and 9 bases from J, with 10 bases in between. CDR3 length equals 13 residues.

Concerning this clone itself: The read gets to within 3 residues of the CDR3 end, and the germline J gene fills in the rest. The chain carries TRBV5-1 and TRBJ2-7, with 12 nucleotides matching TRBD2. The V gene end was trimmed by 4 bases and the J gene end by 2 bases; junction bases not matched to a gene: 10. Germline V gene lookup returns CDR1 SGHRS and CDR2 YFSETQ. The length of the CDR3 is 17 residues. CDR3 in amino acids: CASSPGTSGPFPYEQYF. The part of the CDR3 DNA that was read is TGCGCCAGCAGCCCCGGGACTAGCGGGCCTTTCCCCTACGAG. Looking up the rest from reference TRBV5-1 and TRBJ2-7 gives the full variable domain: KAGVTQTPRYLIKTRGQQVTLSCSPISGHRSVSWYQQTPGQGLQFLFEYFSETQRNKGNFPGRFSGRQFSNSRSEMNVSTLELGDSALYLCASSPGTSGPFPYEQYFGPGTRLTVT.

As concerns this clone: The CDR3 goes on 3 residues after the read ends, and that part is filled in from the germline J gene. V gene TRBV30 combines with J gene TRBJ1-5; weak D call: TRBD1 (5 bases). Trimming removed 2 bases from V and 4 bases from J, with 15 bases in between. Germline lookup yields CDR1 GTSNPN and CDR2 SVGIG (reference sequence). The CDR3 spans 15 residues. CDR3 sequence: CAWSRMAGENQPQHF. Incomplete CDR3 DNA: TGTGCCTGGAGTAGAATGGCGGGGGAAAATCAGCCC.

With respect to this clone: The read ends 3 residues shy of where the CDR3 ends; the end is completed using the germline J gene. This chain connects TRBV7-2 to TRBJ2-7; 10 bases line up with TRBD2. Germline V lookup: CDR1 SGHTA, CDR2 FQGNSA. The CDR3 is made up of 15 amino acids. J gave up 6 bases and V 5 bases, and 10 bases lay outside the gene matches. The CDR3 reads CASSPGGLAGVEQYF. CDR3 bases read: TGTGCCAGCAGCCCAGGAGGGCTAGCGGGAGTCGAG.

Of note for this clone: The read ends 3 residues shy of where the CDR3 ends; the end is completed using the germline J gene. The chain carries TRBV6-2 or TRBV6-3 and TRBJ1-1, with a possible D match to TRBD1 (6 bases). This CDR3 spans 13 amino acids. V gave up 6 bases and J gave up 6 bases, with 14 bases separating them. Germline lookup yields CDR1 MNHEY and CDR2 SVGEGT. The CDR3 bases that were read are TGTGCCAGCAGCCACAGGGAATGTGCTGAA. It specifies CASSHRECAE. The CDR3 in its entirety is CASSHRECAEAFF.

Comment on this clone: The read finishes 3 residues shy of the CDR3 end, and the germline J gene is used to complete it. The rearrangement uses TRBV5-1 and TRBJ2-5; 7 bases align to TRBD1. The CDR3 sequence is 14 residues long. The V and J ends lost 2 bases and 3 bases, in that order; junction bases with no gene match: 4. Germline V lookup: CDR1 SGHRS, CDR2 YFSETQ. This CDR3 reads CASSFGQEKETQYF. The sequenced part of the CDR3 DNA is TGCGCCAGCAGCTTCGGACAGGAAAAAGAGACC.

In regard to this clone: Coverage ceases 3 residues before the CDR3 finishes, and the germline J gene fills in the end. The rearrangement uses TRBV30 and TRBJ2-7, with D unclear. Germline V gives CDR1 GTSNPN, CDR2 SVGIG (reference sequence). The CDR3 contains 13 residues. Trimming removed 1 base from V and 0 bases from J, with 7 bases in between. The CDR3 bases that were read are TGTGCCTGGAGTGGCGGCAGCTCCTACGAG. It translates to CAWSGGSSYE. The full CDR3 sequence reads CAWSGGSSYEQYF.

A word on this clone: Read data end 3 residues before the CDR3 end; the end is taken from the germline J gene. The V call is TRBV5-1, the J call TRBJ2-1, with a possible D match to TRBD1 (6 bases). The CDR3 runs 15 residues. Germline assignment: CDR1 SGHRS and CDR2 YFSETQ. With 4 bases removed from V and 4 bases from J, the gap between germline ends came to 15 bases. The CDR3 here is CASSIQGQYYNEQFF. The CDR3 bases that were read are TGCGCCAGCAGCATCCAGGGGCAGTATTACAATGAG.

With respect to this clone: The read stops 3 residues short of the end of the CDR3; the missing end is completed from the germline J gene. The chain carries TRBV11-1 and TRBJ2-7; D not certain. The CDR3 contains 12 residues. V was pared by 5 bases and J by 2 bases, with 7 bases between. Germline V gene data show CDR1 as SGHAT and CDR2 as FQDESV (reference sequence). The sequenced CDR3 bases are TGTGCCAGCAGCCCGAGCCCCTACGAG. It encodes CASSPSPYE. The full-length CDR3 reads as CASSPSPYEQYF.

A word on this clone: Read coverage stops 3 residues before the CDR3 terminus; the germline J gene supplies the remainder. This rearrangement joins TRBV5-4 to TRBJ1-6; D is ambiguous. Trimming stripped 0 bases from V and 6 bases from J, with 4 bases between. The CDR3 consists of 13 residues. CDR1 is SGHNT, CDR2 YYREEE, per germline (reference sequence). Partial CDR3 DNA: TGTGCCAGCAGCTTGGACAGTAATTCACCC. Protein product: CASSLDSNSP. The full CDR3 sequence reads CASSLDSNSPLHF. Based on the CDR3 plus reference TRBV5-4 and TRBJ1-6, the full variable domain is ETGVTQSPTHLIKTRGQQVTLRCSSQSGHNTVSWYQQALGQGPQFIFQYYREEENGRGNFPPRFSGLQFPNYSSELNVNALELDDSALYLCASSLDSNSPLHFGNGTRLTVT.

On this clone itself: The CDR3 extends 3 residues past the end of the read, so its final part is completed from the germline J gene. The gene calls are TRBV29-1 and TRBJ2-1; 11 bases agree with TRBD2. The junction had 7 bases not matched to a gene; V was cut back by 6 bases and J by 6 bases. This CDR3 has 14 amino acids. Germline values: CDR1 SQVTM, CDR2 ANQGSEA. The part of the CDR3 DNA that was read is TGCAGCGTGGATAGCGGGAGGGCCCGCAATGAG. Its protein product is CSVDSGRARNE. The CDR3 in full is CSVDSGRARNEQFF.

A note on this clone: The DNA ends 3 residues before the CDR3 does, and the rest of the CDR3 is filled in from the germline J gene. This chain joins TRBV7-9 and TRBJ2-7; unclear D gene. Germline values: CDR1 SEHNR, CDR2 FQNEAQ (reference sequence). The CDR3 sequence is 13 residues long. The germline V and J ends were trimmed by 4 bases and 6 bases, with 13 bases remaining between them. CDR3 DNA (partial): TGTGCCAGCAGCTCCGACTCCTACGGCGAG. Translated: CASSSDSYGE. The full-length CDR3 reads as CASSSDSYGEQYF.

A word on this clone: The observed sequence ends 3 residues before the CDR3 terminus, with the missing tail filled in from the germline J gene. The rearrangement joins TRBV19 to TRBJ2-2; D might be TRBD1 (6 bases). Germline values: CDR1 LNHDA, CDR2 SQIVND (reference sequence). The CDR3 covers 14 residues. V was clipped by 7 bases and J by 1 base, with 10 bases between them. CDR3 DNA, as far as it was read: TGTGCCAGTAAGGCGGACAGGAACACCGGGGAG. Its translation: CASKADRNTGE. The entire CDR3 sequence reads CASKADRNTGELFF.

As to this clone: Coverage ceases 3 residues before the CDR3 finishes, and the germline J gene fills in the end. The chain links TRBV18 to TRBJ1-5; D gene unclear. Germline CDR1 KGHSH, CDR2 LQKENI. The CDR3 covers 14 residues. Deletions cut 0 bases from V and 3 bases from J, with 6 bases between. CDR3 amino acids: CASSPPGFNQPQHF. The sequenced part of the CDR3 DNA is TGTGCCAGCTCACCACCCGGGTTCAATCAGCCC.

With respect to this clone: The sequence runs out 3 residues before the end of the CDR3; the remainder is reconstructed from the germline J gene. This chain joins TRBV7-3 and TRBJ2-3; 7 bases map to TRBD2. This CDR3 is built from 16 residues. The germline gives CDR1 SGHTA, CDR2 FQGTGA. Trimming took 5 bases from V and 4 from J; bases not matched to a gene: 12. CDR3: CASSPGVRAGSDTQYF. The CDR3 bases that were read are TGTGCCAGCAGCCCAGGAGTTAGAGCGGGATCAGATACG. Filled out from reference TRBV7-3 and TRBJ2-3, the complete variable domain reads GAGVSQTPSNKVTEKGKYVELRCDPISGHTALYWYRQSLGQGPEFLIYFQGTGAADDSGLPNDRFFAVRPEGSVSTLKIQRTERGDSAVYLCASSPGVRAGSDTQYFGPGTRLTVL.

For this clone: The sequence runs out 3 residues before the end of the CDR3; the remainder is reconstructed from the germline J gene. The chain uses TRBV5-1 and TRBJ2-7; TRBD1 matches at 10 bases. Trimming took 4 bases from V and 0 from J; bases not matched to a gene: 13. The CDR3 is made up of 18 amino acids. CDR1 is SGHRS, CDR2 YFSETQ, per germline. The CDR3 bases that were read are TGCGCCAGCAGCCTGGGGGTTTTGGGGACAGGGGTCTCCTACGAG. Translating gives CASSLGVLGTGVSYE. Given in full, the CDR3 is CASSLGVLGTGVSYEQYF.

A note on this clone: The read comes to an end 3 residues before the CDR3 does, leaving the germline J gene to fill in the end. The chain employs TRBV20-1 and TRBJ1-5; D unclear. V was cut by 3 bases and J by 3 bases, with 6 bases left in between. The CDR3 contains 12 residues. Looked up from germline, CDR1 is DFQATT and CDR2 is SNEGSKA (reference sequence). The CDR3 spells CSARRVNQPQHF. CDR3 bases read: TGCAGTGCTAGGAGGGTCAATCAGCCC.

Of note for this clone: The DNA ends 3 residues before the CDR3 does, and the rest of the CDR3 is filled in from the germline J gene. The chain uses TRBV20-1 and TRBJ2-1; 12 bases are a match to TRBD2. V shed 5 bases and J 0 bases; nucleotides not matched to a gene: 14. CDR3 length: 19 amino acids. Germline CDR1 reads DFQATT; CDR2 reads SNEGSKA (reference sequence). The covered CDR3 bases are TGCAGTGCTGGAGGGACTAGCGGGCCCGACGGTGGCTCCTACAATGAG. This encodes CSAGGTSGPDGGSYNE. The CDR3 in full is CSAGGTSGPDGGSYNEQFF.

Concerning this clone: The DNA ends 3 residues before the CDR3 does, and the rest of the CDR3 is filled in from the germline J gene. This rearrangement joins TRBV19 to TRBJ2-2; D gene ambiguous. The germline V gene encodes CDR1 LNHDA and CDR2 SQIVND (reference sequence). The CDR3 spans 14 residues. V lost 7 bases and J lost 1, with 10 bases in between. The CDR3 loop is CASKAGRNTGELFF. The CDR3 DNA, read in part, is TGTGCCAGTAAGGCAGGAAGGAACACCGGGGAG.

CDR3 sequence reads: CSATPGFPEQFF. The DNA read from the CDR3 is TGCAGCGCCACCCCAGGGTTTCCTGAG. The chain joins TRBV29-1 to TRBJ2-1; the D gene is possibly TRBD1 (5 bases). The sequenced fragment ends 3 residues before the CDR3 boundary, so the rest is inferred from the germline J gene. V lost 7 bases and J lost 9, with 16 bases in between. Germline CDR1 is SQVTM and CDR2 is ANQGSEA. The CDR3 is made up of 12 amino acids.

Comments on this clone: The read terminates 3 residues before the CDR3 end, so the remaining end is supplied by the germline J gene. The rearrangement links TRBV29-1 to TRBJ1-1; D is unclear. Between the trimmed V and J ends, which lost 5 bases and 1 base, there was a span of 8 bases. The CDR3 covers 12 residues. Germline V gene data show CDR1 as SQVTM and CDR2 as ANQGSEA. CDR3 amino acids: CSVWAWNTEAFF. CDR3 DNA, as far as it was read: TGCAGCGTTTGGGCATGGAACACTGAA.

Comment on this clone: With the read ending 3 residues before the CDR3 end, the germline J gene is used to fill in that end. This chain joins TRBV2 and TRBJ1-1; D gene unclear. The CDR3 runs to 15 residues. The germline CDR1 and CDR2 sequences are SNHLY and FYNNEI. With 3 bases removed from V and 1 base from J, the gap between germline ends came to 12 bases. The CDR3 DNA, read in part, is TGTGCCAGCAGTGAGAGTCGGAACAGGAACACTGAA. This codes for CASSESRNRNTE. The CDR3 in full is CASSESRNRNTEAFF.

On this clone itself: The read finishes 3 residues shy of the CDR3 end, and the germline J gene is used to complete it. The chain couples TRBV6-4 to TRBJ1-1, with D possibly TRBD1 on 5 matching bases. Germline V gene lookup returns CDR1 MRHNA and CDR2 SNTAGT. The CDR3 runs to 13 residues. The V and J ends lost 5 bases and 0 bases respectively, with 7 bases between them. CDR3 bases read: TGTGCCAGCAGTAGACAGATGAACACTGAA. Translating it yields CASSRQMNTE. The whole CDR3 is CASSRQMNTEAFF.

The CDR3 DNA, read in part, is TGTGCCAGCAGCTTAGACAGGGGGTACGGTGGC. Residues: CASSLDRGYGG. From start to end, the CDR3 is CASSLDRGYGGYTF. The rearrangement uses TRBV7-9 and TRBJ1-2; 8 bases match TRBD1. The CDR3 end is not reached by the read, which stops 3 residues before it; the germline J gene fills it in. This CDR3 is built from 14 residues. Unmatched junction bases numbered 5, after V lost 1 base and J lost 7 bases. CDR1 and CDR2 (germline): SEHNR, FQNEAQ (reference sequence).

Notes on this clone: Read data end 3 residues before the CDR3 end; the end is taken from the germline J gene. The chain employs TRBV7-3 and TRBJ2-3; D unclear. CDR3 length equals 15 residues. Germline values: CDR1 SGHTA, CDR2 FQGTGA. Trimming pared 1 base from V and 2 bases from J, leaving 10 bases between. The sequenced CDR3 bases are TGTGCCAGCAGCTTAAGCGGCCTAGACACAGATACG. Translation gives CASSLSGLDTDT. The entire CDR3 reads CASSLSGLDTDTQYF. The full variable domain, in which reference TRBV7-3 and TRBJ2-3 provide the parts outside the CDR3, is GAGVSQTPSNKVTEKGKYVELRCDPISGHTALYWYRQSLGQGPEFLIYFQGTGAADDSGLPNDRFFAVRPEGSVSTLKIQRTERGDSAVYLCASSLSGLDTDTQYFGPGTRLTVL.